This T cell receptor (beta chain) was sequenced for a study of CD8+ T cells in alopecia areata. Study-wide context: Scoring of treated patients' severity used the percentage of affected scalp area.

Germline V gene data show CDR1 as LNHDA and CDR2 as SQIVND (reference sequence). The CDR3 sequence is 13 residues long. V lost 7 bases, J lost 4 bases, and 5 bases stayed unmatched. Study conclusions and caveats: Among the top 100, expanded CD8+ clones were significantly decreased by tofacitinib, as was scalp clonality.

The treatment: oral pan-JAK inhibitor, 5-10 mg twice daily. From alopecia areata patients, lesional scalp punch biopsies and peripheral blood were collected. Worth noting for this clone: As yet, its antigen is unknown.

Sequencing used cDNA as its template, made by extracting RNA and reverse transcribing it. Profiling relied on immunoSEQ multiplex PCR, and the TCRdb table lists in-frame clones only, not all of them. In the table there are some 190,000 clones, roughly half of which are singletons. The sample here was CD8+ T cells sorted from blood, taken between weeks 51 and 52, from a patient treated with tofacitinib. V usage is TRBV19 and J usage is TRBJ2-7; 9 bases line up with TRBD1. This clonotype originated in a human donor with alopecia areata. The chain's CDR3 is CASTTGTGYEQYF. The CDR3, as DNA: TGTGCCAGTACTACCGGGACAGGGTACGAGCAGTACTTC.